This T cell receptor beta chain was documented in a study of cytomegalovirus exposure and HLA in healthy donors. When sampled, the donors appeared nominally healthy, though they likely had unrecorded immune exposures. Concerning this clone itself: Antigen: not known.

In the PCR, 60 Vbeta and 13 Jbeta primers were used. Libraries were prepared by immunoSEQ multiplex PCR; TCRdb keeps only in-frame clonotypes and omits some of them. The sample carries approximately 110,000 clones, approximately 80% recorded once. Study-level results: When a later analysis was performed, an Asian-associated ancestry cluster reportedly had fewer N-insertions than the approximately 680-donor mean. In a later analysis, common viral pathogens appeared linked to several of the most significant clusters. Later analysis placed DRB1 highest and HLA-C lowest in TCR association rates, which differed by HLA locus.

This CDR3 comprises 15 residues. Per the germline V gene, CDR1 is MNHNS and CDR2 is SASEGT. V lost 6 bases to trimming and J lost 7 bases; unmatched junction nucleotides: 5. The clonotype comes from a human donor in good health. Sequencing was performed on PBMCs. The J gene is TRBJ2-1, the V gene TRBV6-1; the match to TRBD2 covers 14 bases. CDR3 bases: TGTGCCAGCAGGTTGACTAGCGGGAGGGGTAATGAGCAGTTCTTC. Translation: CASRLTSGRGNEQFF.